The next 32 T cell receptor beta chains were all read from a single sample in a study of T cell responses to AZD1222 COVID-19 vaccine. Clones were read by immunoSEQ multiplex PCR, and TCRdb kept only the in-frame ones, dropping some. The sample has approximately 130,000 clones, 88% seen once; the top ten hold around 5.3%. Source: peripheral blood, taken 28 days after the second AZD1222 dose. These receptors came from an adult who received the AZD1222 COVID-19 vaccine.

This clone turned up a few times. The rearrangement joins TRBV29-1 to TRBJ1-1; D not resolved. V lost 1 base and J 2 bases, leaving 11 bases between the germline ends. In germline, CDR1 is SQVTM, CDR2 ANQGSEA. The CDR3 runs to 14 residues. The CDR3 bases are TGCAGCGTTGAAGTGGTCCAGATAAACACTGAAGCTTTCTTT. Its translation: CSVEVVQINTEAFF.

The V and J genes are TRBV18 and TRBJ1-4, with TRBD1 matching 7 bases. CDR3 size: 15 residues. In germline, CDR1 is KGHSH, CDR2 LQKENI. V trimming: 2 bases; J trimming: 8 bases; junction bases outside the gene matches: 8. CDR3 in amino acids: CASSPLRDSNEKLFF. CDR3 in DNA: TGTGCCAGCTCACCATTGAGGGACAGTAACGAAAAACTGTTTTTT.

The chain has TRBV12-5 and TRBJ2-7; 8 bases fit TRBD1. The CDR3 has 14 residues. In germline, CDR1 is LGHNT, CDR2 FRNRAP. After removal of 1 base from V and 1 base from J, the junction contained 0 bases not matched to a gene. The CDR3 is CASGLGTGSYEQYF. The CDR3 bases are TGTGCTAGTGGTTTGGGGACAGGGTCCTACGAGCAGTACTTC.

This clone was found a few times. The chain uses TRBV10-3 and TRBJ2-7, with D tentatively TRBD1 (5 bases). Germline CDR1 is ENHRY and CDR2 is SYGVKD. This CDR3 comprises 12 residues. V shed 3 bases and J shed 2 bases, with 5 bases lying between them. The chain's CDR3 is CAISDRAYEQYF. In DNA form, the CDR3 reads TGTGCCATCAGTGACAGGGCCTACGAGCAGTACTTC.

The J gene is TRBJ2-6, the V gene TRBV28; 7 bases agree with TRBD2. V lost 7 bases and J lost 2; bases outside the gene matches: 5. The CDR3 length is 15 residues. CDR1 MDHEN and CDR2 SYDVKM come from the germline V gene. The CDR3 DNA reads as TGTGCCAGCACCCCCCGGGGGGCTGGGGCCAACGTCCTGACTTTC. Protein sequence: CASTPRGAGANVLTF. The full variable domain, rest sourced from reference TRBV28 and TRBJ2-6, is DVKVTQSSRYLVKRTGEKVFLECVQDMDHENMFWYRQDPGLGLRLIYFSYDVKMKEKGDIPEGYSVSREKKERFSLILESASTNQTSMYLCASTPRGAGANVLTFGAGSRLTVL.

The rearrangement uses TRBV2 and TRBJ2-7; a weak D match, TRBD2 (5 bases). CDR1 SNHLY and CDR2 FYNNEI come from the germline V gene. There are 14 residues in the CDR3. Trimming shortened V by 7 bases and J by 0 bases, and 13 bases separated the two germline ends. The DNA of the CDR3 is TGTGCCAGCACGAGCGGCTCCATCTCCTACGAGCAGTACTTC. Translating gives CASTSGSISYEQYF.

The chain combines TRBV29-1 with TRBJ1-2, with 9 bases aligning to TRBD1. The V segment lost 7 bases and the J segment 8 bases; nucleotides outside the gene matches: 17. The CDR3 covers 15 residues. In germline, CDR1 is SQVTM, CDR2 ANQGSEA. CDR3 in amino acids: CSAPGGQGGERGYTF. Here the CDR3 DNA reads TGCAGCGCCCCTGGGGGACAGGGAGGAGAGAGGGGCTACACCTTC.

The chain carries TRBV19 and TRBJ1-1; D is unresolved. This CDR3 has 14 amino acids. From germline, CDR1 is LNHDA and CDR2 SQIVND (reference sequence). V was clipped by 1 base and J by 4 bases, with 10 bases between them. The CDR3 spells CASSIGGLGTEAFF. The CDR3 region has the DNA TGTGCCAGTAGTATAGGAGGGTTGGGCACTGAAGCTTTCTTT.

V gene TRBV11-3 combines with J gene TRBJ2-2; a weak D match, TRBD2 (5 bases). Germline CDR1 reads SGHNT; CDR2 reads YENEEA. The CDR3 covers 14 residues. V lost 0 bases and J 4 bases, leaving 6 bases between the germline ends. The CDR3 region has the DNA TGTGCCAGCAGCTTAGATGGGAGCACCGGGGAGCTGTTTTTT. The encoded protein is CASSLDGSTGELFF.

The rearrangement joins TRBV7-8 to TRBJ1-6; D gene unclear. The V end was cut by 1 base, the J end by 0 bases, with 1 base between. CDR1 is SGHVS and CDR2 is FQNEAQ in the germline V gene. This CDR3 contains 14 residues. The CDR3 region has the DNA TGTGCCAGCAGCTTAGGCTCCTATAATTCACCCCTCCACTTT. Translated: CASSLGSYNSPLHF.

The J gene is TRBJ2-7, the V gene TRBV5-1; TRBD1 matches 7 bases. CDR3 length: 13 amino acids. With 6 bases clipped from V and 2 bases from J, the junction kept 5 bases outside the gene matches. Germline CDR1 reads SGHRS; CDR2 reads YFSETQ. The CDR3 is CASIGDSTYEQYF. For the CDR3, the DNA is TGCGCCAGCATCGGGGACAGTACCTACGAGCAGTACTTC.

The CDR3, as DNA: TGTGCCAGCAGTTTAGTGGCTACCGGGGAGCTGTTTTTT. Its protein product is CASSLVATGELFF. The chain joins TRBV27 to TRBJ2-2, with no clear D. Germline V gene lookup returns CDR1 MNHEY and CDR2 SMNVEV (reference sequence). The ends were cut back, 2 bases at V and 5 bases at J, with 6 bases in the middle. The CDR3 runs 13 residues.

This chain uses TRBV4-2 with TRBJ1-2; TRBD1 might be the D (5 bases). CDR1 is LGHNA and CDR2 is YNFKEQ in the germline V gene. Deletions cut 0 bases from V and 3 bases from J, with 14 bases between. CDR3 length: 16 residues. The CDR3 nucleotides read TGTGCCAGCAGCCAAGAAGCAGGGCCGATTTACTATGGCTACACCTTC. It translates to CASSQEAGPIYYGYTF.

The chain employs TRBV5-1 and TRBJ1-3; a possible D gene is TRBD1 (6 bases). V dropped 2 bases and J dropped 4 bases, with 10 bases sitting between them. Germline CDR1 reads SGHRS; CDR2 reads YFSETQ. The CDR3 spans 14 residues. The CDR3 nucleotides read TGCGCCAGCAGCTTTGGGGACAACGGAAACACCATATATTTT. This encodes CASSFGDNGNTIYF.

This clone was seen a handful of times. V usage is TRBV7-9 and J usage is TRBJ1-4, with D possibly TRBD1 on 6 matching bases. This CDR3 is 14 amino acids long. V lost 5 bases, J lost 8 bases, and 15 bases lay in between. CDR1 is SEHNR, CDR2 FQNEAQ, per germline (reference sequence). The CDR3 loop is CASSLQTGSEKLFF. The CDR3 DNA sequence: TGTGCCAGCAGCCTTCAGACAGGTTCCGAAAAACTGTTTTTT.

The rearrangement links TRBV4-3 to TRBJ2-3; TRBD1 matches 9 bases. The V gene end was trimmed by 3 bases and the J gene end by 4 bases; junction bases not matched to a gene: 5. The CDR3 covers 15 residues. CDR1 is LGHNA and CDR2 is YSLEER in the germline V gene. CDR3 nucleotide sequence: TGCGCCAGCAGCCACACAGGGGGCGTCGCAGATACGCAGTATTTT. Encoded protein: CASSHTGGVADTQYF.

The CDR3 loop is CASKEDGHTNEKLFF. DNA of the CDR3: TGTGCCAGCAAGGAAGACGGACATACTAATGAAAAACTGTTTTTT. The chain is built from TRBV6-5 and TRBJ1-4, with a possible D match to TRBD1 (5 bases). The CDR3 consists of 15 residues. The ends were cut back, 7 bases at V and 2 bases at J, with 14 bases in the middle. CDR1 is MNHEY, CDR2 SVGAGI, per germline.

The rearrangement links TRBV11-3 to TRBJ1-1; perhaps TRBD1 as D (6 bases). V shed 4 bases and J shed 11 bases, with 14 bases lying between them. The CDR3 is 12 residues long. CDR1 and CDR2 (germline): SGHNT, YENEEA. The CDR3 DNA reads TGTGCCAGCAGCTCGGGGGCCATAGGGGCTTTCTTT. Protein: CASSSGAIGAFF.

This chain uses TRBV13 with TRBJ2-7, with 11 bases aligning to TRBD2. Germline V gene sequence: CDR1 PRHDT, CDR2 FYEKMQ (reference sequence). Germline trimming cut 7 bases from V and 12 bases from J; bases unmatched to any gene: 11. The CDR3 consists of 13 residues. The CDR3, as DNA: TGTGCCAGCAAGACTAGCGGGGCCTGGCCTAGGTACTTC. The encoded protein is CASKTSGAWPRYF.

This rearrangement joins TRBV11-3 to TRBJ2-7; 14 nucleotides agree with TRBD2. V lost 2 bases to trimming and J lost 4 bases; unmatched junction nucleotides: 10. CDR1 is SGHNT and CDR2 is YENEEA in the germline V gene. The CDR3 runs to 18 residues. The CDR3 DNA reads as TGTGCCAGCAGCTTATTTCCGACTAGCGGGGGGGCCTTTTACGAGCAGTACTTC. Encoded protein: CASSLFPTSGGAFYEQYF. The full variable domain, completed using reference TRBV11-3 and TRBJ2-7, is EAGVVQSPRYKIIEKKQPVAFWCNPISGHNTLYWYLQNLGQGPELLIRYENEEAVDDSQLPKDRFSAERLKGVDSTLKIQPAELGDSAVYLCASSLFPTSGGAFYEQYFGPGTRLTVT.

V and J are TRBV19 and TRBJ1-3, with TRBD1 as a possible D gene (5 bases). Deletions cut 3 bases from V and 8 bases from J, with 20 bases between. This CDR3 has 16 amino acids. Germline assignment: CDR1 LNHDA and CDR2 SQIVND (reference sequence). Here the CDR3 DNA reads TGTGCCAGTAGTATTACGCCACGTCTCCCGGGGGACACCATATATTTT. This encodes CASSITPRLPGDTIYF.

This chain uses TRBV7-2 with TRBJ1-2; D might be TRBD1 (5 bases). V lost 2 bases to trimming and J lost 4 bases, with 17 bases between them. CDR1 SGHTA and CDR2 FQGNSA come from the germline V gene. This CDR3 comprises 16 residues. The CDR3 sequence is CASSLSSGGTAYGYTF. The DNA for the CDR3 is TGTGCCAGCAGCTTATCGTCGGGGGGAACGGCCTATGGCTACACCTTC. The complete variable domain, with remaining parts taken from reference TRBV7-2 and TRBJ1-2, reads GAGVSQSPSNKVTEKGKDVELRCDPISGHTALYWYRQSLGQGLEFLIYFQGNSAPDKSGLPSDRFSAERTGGSVSTLTIQRTQQEDSAVYLCASSLSSGGTAYGYTFGSGTRLTVV.

The V and J genes are TRBV30 and TRBJ1-6; possible D gene TRBD1, 5 bases. This CDR3 is 13 amino acids long. Trimming cost V 2 bases and J 10 bases, with 12 bases left between them. Germline assignment: CDR1 GTSNPN and CDR2 SVGIG (reference sequence). Here the CDR3 reads CAWSLGRDSPLHF. The CDR3 DNA is TGTGCCTGGAGTCTGGGCCGGGACTCACCCCTCCACTTT. Complete variable domain (other parts from reference TRBV30 and TRBJ1-6): SQTIHQWPATLVQPVGSPLSLECTVEGTSNPNLYWYRQAAGRGLQLLFYSVGIGQISSEVPQNLSASRPQDRQFILSSKKLLLSDSGFYLCAWSLGRDSPLHFGNGTRLTVT.

The V and J genes are TRBV4-3 and TRBJ2-3; 10 bases are shared with TRBD2. Trimming took 0 bases from V and 1 from J; bases not matched to a gene: 10. The CDR3 contains 19 residues. Germline lookup yields CDR1 LGHNA and CDR2 YSLEER. CDR3: CASSQEGAASGGRTDTQYF. CDR3 sequence (DNA): TGCGCCAGCAGCCAAGAGGGGGCTGCTAGCGGGGGCCGCACAGATACGCAGTATTTT.

The chain joins TRBV19 to TRBJ1-1, with D maybe TRBD1 (6 bases). V lost 5 bases to trimming and J lost 4 bases, with 11 bases between them. The V gene's germline CDR1 is LNHDA and CDR2 SQIVND (reference sequence). This CDR3 is built from 13 residues. As DNA, the CDR3 is TGTGCCAGTAGTGGACAGATTTTCACTGAAGCTTTCTTT. It encodes CASSGQIFTEAFF.

This chain joins TRBV5-5 and TRBJ1-5; D is unresolved. Germline values: CDR1 SGHKS, CDR2 YYEKEE (reference sequence). The CDR3 sequence is 13 residues long. Trimming removed 1 base at V and 1 base at J, with 3 bases between. The CDR3 nucleotides are TGTGCCAGCAGCTTGAACAGCAATCAGCCCCAGCATTTT. As protein: CASSLNSNQPQHF.

This clone came up a few times. V and J are TRBV19 and TRBJ1-4; no definite D call. Trimming took 5 bases from V and 4 from J, leaving 5 bases between them. From germline, CDR1 is LNHDA and CDR2 SQIVND (reference sequence). CDR3 size: 12 residues. This CDR3 is CASSGDNEKLFF. CDR3 nucleotide sequence: TGTGCCAGTAGTGGTGATAATGAAAAACTGTTTTTT.

CDR3: CAWSAPGQTINYGYTF. The DNA of the CDR3 is TGTGCCTGGAGTGCACCGGGACAGACTATTAACTATGGCTACACCTTC. The chain has TRBV30 and TRBJ1-2; TRBD1 agrees at 7 bases. The trim removed 1 base at V and 1 base at J, leaving 9 bases unmatched. Germline values: CDR1 GTSNPN, CDR2 SVGIG (reference sequence). The CDR3 runs 16 residues.

In its sample, this clone was seen once. The genes are TRBV7-9 and TRBJ2-3; tentative D call: TRBD2 (6 bases). This CDR3 comprises 15 residues. V was trimmed by 1 base and J by 2 bases, leaving 10 bases between them. The germline V gene encodes CDR1 SEHNR and CDR2 FQNEAQ (reference sequence). CDR3 protein: CASSLGAGITDTQYF. CDR3 DNA sequence: TGTGCCAGCAGCTTAGGGGCGGGAATCACAGATACGCAGTATTTT.

V gene TRBV7-9 combines with J gene TRBJ2-5; D possibly uses TRBD1 or TRBD2 (5 bases each). CDR1 is SEHNR, CDR2 FQNEAQ, per germline (reference sequence). The CDR3 covers 16 residues. Trimming removed 1 base from V and 4 bases from J, with 16 bases in between. The CDR3 DNA reads as TGTGCCAGCAGCTTAGATCCGGGCCTCGGGGCAGAGACCCAGTACTTC. This codes for CASSLDPGLGAETQYF.

The chain uses TRBV6-5 and TRBJ2-4, with D possibly TRBD2 on 6 matching bases. The CDR3 covers 15 residues. V lost 4 bases and J lost 6, with 16 bases in between. CDR1 is MNHEY and CDR2 is SVGAGI in the germline V gene. The CDR3 DNA sequence: TGTGCCAGCAGTTCCTCTGGGGGGAGCGGAAACATTCAGTACTTC. It yields the protein CASSSSGGSGNIQYF.

This sequence joins TRBV10-1 and TRBJ2-5; D not resolved. This CDR3 region has 15 residues. Germline V lookup: CDR1 WNHNN, CDR2 SYGVQD (reference sequence). The ends were cut back, 0 bases at V and 1 base at J, with 9 bases in the middle. The CDR3 DNA sequence: TGCGCCAGCAGTGAGTCGAAGGCAGCCCAAGAGACCCAGTACTTC. This encodes CASSESKAAQETQYF.